This TCR beta chain stems from a study of cytomegalovirus exposure and HLA in healthy donors. In regard to this clone: Its matching antigen is unknown.

Primers included in the PCR were 60 Vbeta and 13 Jbeta primers. Produced via immunoSEQ multiplex PCR; TCRdb's table is partial and in-frame only. The specimen's table records tens of thousands of clones. V was cut by 8 bases and J by 5 bases, with 24 bases left in between. The CDR3 covers 16 residues. Germline CDR1 is PRHDT and CDR2 is FYEKMQ (reference sequence). Study observations and caveats: Immune exposure was documented only through CMV serostatus.

The TCR sequence derives from a woman aged 40 to 50 in good health and CMV-seronegative. The sequencing sample was made of PBMCs. The chain combines TRBV13 with TRBJ1-1; the D is unclear. The CDR3 is CASRSSGFSSGTEAFF. Written as DNA, the CDR3 is TGTGCCAGCCGGTCCTCTGGTTTCAGTTCGGGGACTGAAGCTTTCTTT.